The clone carrying this TCR beta chain has a handful of counts. Researchers amplified the TCR beta CDR3 regions from RNA transcripts. TCR CDR3 regions were first amplified by RT-PCR with HTBI primers. Using its own MiXCR run on the multiplex PCR reads, TCRdb lists one record per CDR3 protein. The table has roughly 660,000 distinct CDR3 sequences, approximately 15% seen once. This record belongs to a study of T cells in Graves' hyperthyroidism and ophthalmopathy. Losses at the gene ends were 5 bases for V and 8 bases for J; bases not matched to a gene: 11. CDR3 length equals 15 residues. The germline CDR1 and CDR2 sequences are SGHTA and FQGNSA.

Sequencing input: blood. The chain employs TRBV7-2 and TRBJ2-1, with TRBD2 identical over 8 bases. This sequence was found in a man in his forties or fifties with Graves' hyperthyroidism. Here the CDR3 reads CASSPAGTRGYEQFF. The CDR3 coding sequence is TGTGCCAGCAGCCCAGCCGGGACTAGGGGCTATGAGCAGTTCTTC.